This T cell receptor (beta chain) derives from a study of patients and donors after allogeneic stem cell transplantation (dated by TCRdb to the early 2020s). There are 17 amino acids in the CDR3, from cysteine to phenylalanine inclusive. Only CDR3 DNA remains: 51 bases, in frame from the first base. Unmatched junction bases come to 8, with V trimmed by 0 bases and J by 1 base. CDR1 SGHAT and CDR2 FQNNGV are derived from the germline V gene. The method behind the library was RT-PCR. Sequencing instrument: NextSeq 550. Using fastp trimming at Q25 and MiXCR clonotype assembly, TCRdb reanalyzed the public sequencing data and kept in-frame beta chains. Each CDR3 protein appears once, grouped with its most common genes and DNA. The sample table contains roughly 200,000 distinct CDR3 sequences; only one count was recorded for 38% of them. The ten largest clonotypes hold around 10% of the sample. For this clonotype: The target of this receptor is not known. No base quality information exists; no much larger clone differs at one position.

This TCR derives from a human donor who was either an allogeneic HSCT recipient or a stem cell or donor lymphocyte infusion donor (not recorded which). It is not recorded whose cells these are; they may come from a transplant donor. The sequence is built from TRBV11-2 and TRBJ1-1, with 7 bases in between that match TRBD1. The sequenced sample consisted of blood, either unsorted or a sorted T cell fraction (not recorded which). The nucleotide sequence reads as follows: TGTGCCAGCAGCTTAGATCGGACAGGTCGTGCGAACACTGAAGCTTTCTTT. This encodes CASSLDRTGRANTEAFF.